Following are 2 T cell receptor beta chains from one sample sequenced in a study of cytomegalovirus exposure and HLA in healthy donors. This PCR relied on a set of 60 Vbeta primers and 13 Jbeta primers. Data came from immunoSEQ multiplex PCR; TCRdb stores just in-frame clones and leaves some out. The repertoire has 130,000 to 150,000 clones, just under 85% of them found once; the top ten carry 3.5% to 5%. Input material: PBMCs. Every receptor here comes from a man aged 40-50 years in good health and CMV-seropositive.

This clone was seen only a few times. The rearrangement links TRBV2 to TRBJ1-5; a possible D gene is TRBD1 (6 bases). Germline values: CDR1 SNHLY, CDR2 FYNNEI. The germline V and J ends were trimmed by 4 bases and 0 bases, with 13 bases remaining between them. The CDR3 length is 16 residues. The CDR3 region has the DNA TGTGCCAGCAGTGGGTTCGGGACAAGTAGCAATCAGCCCCAGCATTTT. The encoded protein is CASSGFGTSSNQPQHF.

This clone was observed a handful of times. J is TRBJ2-3 and V is TRBV7-3, with 8 bases aligning to TRBD1. Germline lookup yields CDR1 SGHTA and CDR2 FQGTGA. The V gene end was trimmed by 5 bases and the J gene end by 4 bases; junction bases not matched to a gene: 8. CDR3 length equals 15 residues. CDR3 nucleotides: TGTGCCAGCAGCAAGGCAGGGGGCGATCCAGATACGCAGTATTTT. This gives the protein CASSKAGGDPDTQYF.